This passage covers 17 T cell receptor beta chains from one sample sequenced in a study of blood T cell repertoires in COVID-19 (dated by TCRdb to between 2020 and 2021). The method was the immunoSEQ multiplex PCR assay. TCRdb's version of the immuneACCESS table is confined to in-frame rearrangements and falls short of the full clone set. An unresolved V gene accounts for under half of the shortfall where checked; the remainder is of unknown origin. Present in this sample are over 250,000 clones, approximately 91% of which were seen just once. The ten largest clonotypes hold just under 0.8% of the sample. The specimen sequenced was peripheral blood. Receptors were obtained from a woman in her twenties or thirties with acute or convalescent COVID-19.

This clone has more than one count but fewer than ten. The V and J genes are TRBV15 and TRBJ1-4; D unresolved. The V gene lost 5 bases and the J gene lost 0 bases, with 16 bases spanning the gap. This CDR3 is 17 amino acids long. The V gene's germline CDR1 is LNHNV and CDR2 YYDKDF (reference sequence). The CDR3 nucleotides are TGTGCCACCAGCGACCTGTTTACGGGTGCAACTAATGAAAAACTGTTTTTT. It codes for CATSDLFTGATNEKLFF. The variable domain in full, completed from reference TRBV15 and TRBJ1-4, reads DAMVIQNPRYQVTQFGKPVTLSCSQTLNHNVMYWYQQKSSQAPKLLFHYYDKDFNNEADTPDNFQSRRPNTSFCFLDIRSPGLGDTAMYLCATSDLFTGATNEKLFFGSGTQLSVL.

This clone was recorded many times. This chain joins TRBV19 and TRBJ1-3; no firm D call. Trimming removed 10 bases at V and 4 bases at J, with 17 bases between. Germline CDR1 is LNHDA and CDR2 is SQIVND (reference sequence). The CDR3 covers 14 residues. The CDR3 spells CATTMVALGNTIYF. CDR3 DNA sequence: TGTGCCACCACAATGGTCGCTCTCGGAAACACCATATATTTT.

This clone was recorded only once. This chain joins TRBV4-2 and TRBJ2-7, with 9 nucleotides matching TRBD1. The CDR3 spans 15 residues. Per germline, CDR1 LGHNA and CDR2 YNFKEQ. Trimming took 1 base from V and 3 from J; bases not matched to a gene: 4. The CDR3 region has the DNA TGTGCCAGCAGCCAAGGGACAGGGGTAGTCTACGAGCAGTACTTC. Its translation: CASSQGTGVVYEQYF.

This chain links TRBV11-3 with TRBJ2-7; 10 bases map to TRBD2. Germline V CDR1 and CDR2: SGHNT, YENEEA. Trimming removed 1 base from V and 7 bases from J; junction bases left unmatched: 4. This CDR3 spans 14 amino acids. Here the CDR3 DNA reads TGTGCCAGCAGCTTAGCTAGCGGGAGTAGGGAGCAGTACTTC. It yields the protein CASSLASGSREQYF.

The J gene is TRBJ1-6, the V gene TRBV6-5; D unclear. Germline CDR1 is MNHEY and CDR2 is SVGAGI. Trimming pared 7 bases from V and 7 bases from J, leaving 8 bases between. CDR3 length: 12 residues. CDR3 region: CASTVENSPLHF. As DNA, the CDR3 is TGTGCCAGCACCGTCGAGAATTCACCCCTCCACTTT.

This chain links TRBV6-4 with TRBJ2-7; the D gene is possibly TRBD1 (5 bases). The ends were cut back, 0 bases at V and 6 bases at J, with 9 bases in the middle. Germline V gene lookup returns CDR1 MRHNA and CDR2 SNTAGT. This CDR3 spans 13 amino acids. The CDR3 bases are TGTGCCAGCAGTGACTCCGAAAGGGGCGAGCAGTACTTC. Protein product: CASSDSERGEQYF.

This chain joins TRBV20-1 and TRBJ2-3; a weak D match, TRBD2 (6 bases). The CDR3 runs 15 residues. Trimming cost V 3 bases and J 0 bases, with 13 bases left between them. CDR1 is DFQATT and CDR2 is SNEGSKA in the germline V gene (reference sequence). Here the CDR3 DNA reads TGCAGTGCTAGTATTGCGGGGCCTAGCACAGATACGCAGTATTTT. It yields the protein CSASIAGPSTDTQYF.

The chain joins TRBV2 to TRBJ2-6; no firm D call. CDR3 length: 14 amino acids. Germline CDR1 reads SNHLY; CDR2 reads FYNNEI. V was trimmed by 8 bases and J by 0 bases, leaving 8 bases between them. Written as DNA, the CDR3 is TGTGCCAGCGAGTTAGACTCTGGGGCCAACGTCCTGACTTTC. Translation: CASELDSGANVLTF.

The J gene is TRBJ2-1, the V gene TRBV5-4, with 7 nucleotides matching TRBD2. V was pared by 4 bases and J by 0 bases, with 7 bases of the junction left unmatched. The CDR3 contains 16 residues. The germline gives CDR1 SGHNT, CDR2 YYREEE (reference sequence). The DNA for the CDR3 is TGTGCCAGCAGCGCAGGGACTACGAGCTCCTACAATGAGCAGTTCTTC. Protein: CASSAGTTSSYNEQFF.

This clone showed up just a few times. This sequence joins TRBV6-1 and TRBJ1-4; maybe TRBD1 (6 bases). CDR1 and CDR2 (germline): MNHNS, SASEGT. Trimming pared 2 bases from V and 8 bases from J, leaving 18 bases between. This CDR3 has 16 amino acids. In DNA, the CDR3 is TGTGCCAGCAGTGAACTAGGCAGCAGGGGCAGAGAAAAACTGTTTTTT. Encoded protein: CASSELGSRGREKLFF.

The CDR3: CASSLNGAENTGELFF. For the CDR3, the DNA is TGTGCCAGCAGCTTGAATGGGGCGGAGAACACCGGGGAGCTGTTTTTT. The rearrangement links TRBV5-6 to TRBJ2-2; D may be TRBD1 (5 bases). Trimming cost V 1 base and J 1 base, with 11 bases left between them. This CDR3 has 16 residues. The germline V gene has CDR1 SGHDT and CDR2 YYEEEE.

The chain carries TRBV6-4 and TRBJ2-5; 7 bases line up with TRBD2. The germline V gene has CDR1 MRHNA and CDR2 SNTAGT. CDR3 length: 14 amino acids. Unmatched junction bases numbered 3, after V lost 3 bases and J lost 2 bases. The chain's CDR3 is CASSEYGGQETQYF. The CDR3 nucleotides are TGTGCCAGCAGTGAATACGGGGGGCAAGAGACCCAGTACTTC.

This clone is a singleton in its sample. The chain links TRBV11-2 to TRBJ1-2; TRBD1 might be the D (5 bases). The CDR3 runs 13 residues. Looked up from germline, CDR1 is SGHAT and CDR2 is FQNNGV. V was pared by 4 bases and J by 4 bases, with 10 bases between. The DNA of the CDR3 is TGTGCCAGCAGCTACTCAGGGTCCTATGGCTACACCTTC. Its translation is CASSYSGSYGYTF.

This clone showed up just a few times. Other DNA sequences in the same sample also yield this CDR3. This chain uses TRBV27 with TRBJ2-1, with 11 bases that match TRBD2. Germline V CDR1 and CDR2: MNHEY, SMNVEV (reference sequence). Germline trimming cut 6 bases from V and 6 bases from J; bases unmatched to any gene: 7. This CDR3 has 15 residues. CDR3 DNA sequence: TGTGCCAGCAGCCTACTAGCGGGAGTAGGCAATGAGCAGTTCTTC. Translated, it gives CASSLLAGVGNEQFF.

This clone was observed once. The chain uses TRBV7-2 and TRBJ2-7; 7 bases map to TRBD2. V was clipped by 5 bases and J by 5 bases; unmatched bases: 12. Per germline, CDR1 SGHTA and CDR2 FQGNSA. The CDR3 consists of 15 residues. The CDR3 region has the DNA TGTGCCAGCAGCCCTGAGGGCGGGAGCTTTAACGAGCAGTACTTC. It yields the protein CASSPEGGSFNEQYF.

This chain uses TRBV9 with TRBJ1-1, with D perhaps TRBD1 (6 bases). The CDR3 spans 14 residues. Germline assignment: CDR1 SGDLS and CDR2 YYNGEE. V shed 6 bases and J shed 1 base, with 13 bases lying between them. The CDR3: CASKGVQENTEAFF. The CDR3 DNA reads as TGTGCCAGCAAGGGGGTTCAGGAGAACACTGAAGCTTTCTTT.

The chain couples TRBV5-6 to TRBJ1-4; 8 bases match TRBD1. J was trimmed by 8 bases and V by 4 bases; bases with no gene match: 7. This CDR3 comprises 14 residues. CDR1 and CDR2 from the germline V gene are SGHDT and YYEEEE. CDR3 in DNA: TGTGCCAGCAGCCTAAGGACAGGGACGGAAAAACTGTTTTTT. This sequence encodes CASSLRTGTEKLFF.